A single sample is the source of the 32 T cell receptor beta chains below, sequenced in a study of technical replicates of blood from a handful of donors. Some clones are missing from TCRdb's copy, which holds only in-frame ones; the method was immunoSEQ multiplex PCR. The repertoire consists of tens of thousands of clones, with around 95% occurring once and the leading ten covering more than 0.2%. Sequenced input: T cells isolated from PBMCs. The source of these receptors is a human donor in good health.

This clone was seen a single time. The V call is TRBV6-1, the J call TRBJ1-1; D possibly corresponds to TRBD1 (6 bases). Germline V gene data show CDR1 as MNHNS and CDR2 as SASEGT. With 4 bases removed from V and 8 bases from J, the gap between germline ends came to 14 bases. The CDR3 is 13 residues long. DNA for the CDR3: TGTGCCAGCAGTGTCGTGAGGACAGAAGAAGCTTTCTTT. It codes for CASSVVRTEEAFF.

The J gene is TRBJ2-4, the V gene TRBV23-1; D remains unclear. TRBV23-1 is reported as an ORF; its role is uncertain. The V and J ends lost 7 bases and 0 bases respectively, with 19 bases between them. The CDR3 sequence is 17 residues long. CDR3 protein: CASTRPRVSLAKNIQYF. In DNA form, the CDR3 reads TGCGCCAGCACTAGGCCTCGGGTCAGTTTAGCCAAAAACATTCAGTACTTC.

The V and J genes are TRBV7-9 and TRBJ2-7; possibly TRBD1 for D (5 bases). CDR3 length equals 13 residues. V shed 10 bases and J shed 0 bases, with 13 bases lying between them. The germline V gene encodes CDR1 SEHNR and CDR2 FQNEAQ (reference sequence). The CDR3 DNA follows: TGTGCCACCCAGGGCACGAACTCCTACGAGCAGTACTTC. Translation gives CATQGTNSYEQYF.

This clone was found once. V is TRBV7-2 and J is TRBJ2-7; 7 positions agree with TRBD1. After removal of 5 bases from V and 4 bases from J, the junction contained 5 bases not matched to a gene. CDR1 and CDR2 from the germline V gene are SGHTA and FQGNSA. The CDR3 sequence is 13 residues long. The DNA of the CDR3 is TGTGCCAGCAGCCCCGAACAGGGGTACGAGCAGTACTTC. Encoded protein: CASSPEQGYEQYF.

The chain employs TRBV5-1 and TRBJ2-7, with 12 bases matching TRBD2. The length of the CDR3 is 18 residues. The germline gives CDR1 SGHRS, CDR2 YFSETQ. After removal of 1 base from V and 5 bases from J, the junction contained 13 bases not matched to a gene. This CDR3 is CASSLWGRTSGVRDEQYF. The CDR3, as DNA: TGCGCCAGCAGCTTGTGGGGCCGGACTAGCGGGGTAAGGGACGAGCAGTACTTC.

The V and J genes are TRBV10-3 and TRBJ2-7, with a weak D call TRBD2 (6 bases). V lost 6 bases and J lost 0, with 15 bases in between. Germline CDR1 is ENHRY and CDR2 is SYGVKD. This CDR3 comprises 15 residues. The CDR3, as DNA: TGTGCCATCAGCTTTAGCGGAATTAACTCCTACGAGCAGTACTTC. Translating gives CAISFSGINSYEQYF.

The chain uses TRBV4-1 and TRBJ2-3; the match to TRBD2 covers 13 bases. CDR1 and CDR2 (germline): MGHRA, YSYEKL. The CDR3 is made up of 17 amino acids. The trim removed 0 bases at V and 6 bases at J, leaving 6 bases unmatched. This CDR3 reads CASSQDILAGGRDTQYF. The DNA of the CDR3 is TGCGCCAGCAGCCAAGATATACTAGCGGGAGGGCGGGATACGCAGTATTTT.

The count of this clone is one. The chain has TRBV6-5 and TRBJ1-2; 10 bases line up with TRBD1. CDR1 and CDR2 (germline): MNHEY, SVGAGI. With V trimmed by 2 bases and J by 2 bases, 2 bases remained unmatched. CDR3 size: 15 residues. CDR3 residues: CASSYGGQGNYGYTF. The DNA of the CDR3 is TGTGCCAGCAGTTACGGGGGACAGGGGAACTATGGCTACACCTTC.

The chain has TRBV7-9 and TRBJ1-2; 9 bases are a match to TRBD1. Germline V CDR1 and CDR2: SEHNR, FQNEAQ (reference sequence). The V gene end was trimmed by 5 bases and the J gene end by 2 bases; junction bases not matched to a gene: 3. The CDR3 is 14 amino acids. The DNA for the CDR3 is TGTGCCAGCAGCCTCGGGACAGGGAACTATGGCTACACCTTC. Translated: CASSLGTGNYGYTF.

V and J are TRBV5-4 and TRBJ2-3; TRBD1 aligns across 9 bases. Losses at the gene ends were 3 bases for V and 5 bases for J; bases not matched to a gene: 10. CDR3 length: 16 amino acids. Per the germline V gene, CDR1 is SGHNT and CDR2 is YYREEE (reference sequence). CDR3 sequence: CASSSLTGGRGDTQYF. CDR3 sequence (DNA): TGTGCCAGCAGCTCCCTGACAGGGGGTAGGGGAGATACGCAGTATTTT.

The V and J genes are TRBV11-2 and TRBJ1-6, with TRBD1 identical over 8 bases. From germline, CDR1 is SGHAT and CDR2 FQNNGV. V dropped 1 base and J dropped 7; count of bases not matched to a gene: 3. The CDR3 contains 15 residues. The CDR3 sequence: CASSLVGDRNSPLHF. CDR3 nucleotides: TGTGCCAGCAGCTTAGTAGGGGACAGGAATTCACCCCTCCACTTT.

The rearrangement links TRBV7-9 to TRBJ2-1; tentative D call: TRBD2 (7 bases). CDR1 and CDR2 from the germline V gene are SEHNR and FQNEAQ (reference sequence). V was clipped by 5 bases and J by 0 bases, with 23 bases between them. The CDR3 is made up of 19 amino acids. Here the CDR3 DNA reads TGTGCCAGCAGCGGGGGGGTGATCGGACAGTTCAGCTCCTACAATGAGCAGTTCTTC. It encodes CASSGGVIGQFSSYNEQFF. Complete variable domain (other parts from reference TRBV7-9 and TRBJ2-1): DTGVSQNPRHKITKRGQNVTFRCDPISEHNRLYWYRQTLGQGPEFLTYFQNEAQLEKSRLLSDRFSAERPKGSFSTLEIQRTEQGDSAMYLCASSGGVIGQFSSYNEQFFGPGTRLTVL.

The V gene is TRBV5-1, the J gene TRBJ2-2; TRBD1 matches at 7 bases. The CDR3 loop spans 15 amino acids. Germline V gives CDR1 SGHRS, CDR2 YFSETQ. After removal of 7 bases from V and 5 bases from J, the junction contained 11 bases not matched to a gene. CDR3 region: CASAPRTGGTGELFF. CDR3 sequence (DNA): TGCGCCAGCGCTCCCCGGACAGGAGGTACCGGGGAGCTGTTTTTT.

This clone has more than one count but fewer than ten. CDR3 protein: CASSPRTGPTDTQYF. The CDR3 DNA reads as TGTGCCAGCAGCCCAAGGACAGGTCCCACAGATACGCAGTATTTT. The chain employs TRBV9 and TRBJ2-3; 7 bases are a match to TRBD1. Germline values: CDR1 SGDLS, CDR2 YYNGEE. This CDR3 spans 15 amino acids. Trimming took 4 bases from V and 2 from J; bases not matched to a gene: 7.

The V gene is TRBV7-9, the J gene TRBJ2-1; TRBD1 aligns across 10 bases. Germline-derived CDR1 and CDR2 are SEHNR and FQNEAQ (reference sequence). The trim removed 5 bases at V and 7 bases at J, leaving 5 bases unmatched. The CDR3 runs to 14 residues. The CDR3 nucleotides are TGTGCCAGCAGCCGTGGACAGGGGGTGAATGAGCAGTTCTTC. Amino acids: CASSRGQGVNEQFF.

The chain uses TRBV2 and TRBJ1-5; D may be TRBD1 (5 bases). CDR1 is SNHLY, CDR2 FYNNEI, per germline. This CDR3 is built from 14 residues. Trimming pared 6 bases from V and 5 bases from J, leaving 14 bases between. The CDR3 DNA follows: TGTGCCAGCAGCCCAGACAGCAGAGATCAGCCCCAGCATTTT. This codes for CASSPDSRDQPQHF.

This chain uses TRBV6-1 with TRBJ2-7; 9 nucleotides align to TRBD1. This CDR3 has 15 residues. After removal of 5 bases from V and 4 bases from J, the junction contained 9 bases not matched to a gene. Looked up from germline, CDR1 is MNHNS and CDR2 is SASEGT. Here the CDR3 reads CASSRAGTGSYEQYF. The CDR3 DNA sequence: TGTGCCAGCAGTCGGGCCGGGACAGGGTCGTACGAGCAGTACTTC.

V is TRBV28 and J is TRBJ2-7; TRBD1 is a possible D gene (6 bases). The germline V gene encodes CDR1 MDHEN and CDR2 SYDVKM. The CDR3 runs to 15 residues. Trimming shortened V by 3 bases and J by 0 bases, and 12 bases separated the two germline ends. The CDR3 DNA sequence: TGTGCCAGCAGTTTTACAGACAGGCACTCCTACGAGCAGTACTTC. Encoded protein: CASSFTDRHSYEQYF.

CDR3 nucleotide sequence: TGTGCCAGCCCCTGGGCCCACTATGGCTACACCTTC. This gives the protein CASPWAHYGYTF. This chain links TRBV5-5 with TRBJ1-2; D gene uncertain. The CDR3 runs to 12 residues. Germline V gene sequence: CDR1 SGHKS, CDR2 YYEKEE (reference sequence). The V gene lost 7 bases and the J gene lost 3 bases, with 10 bases spanning the gap.

The V and J genes are TRBV2 and TRBJ1-1; D is unresolved. V was trimmed by 6 bases and J by 0 bases, leaving 14 bases between them. The CDR3 is 15 residues long. Germline CDR1 SNHLY, CDR2 FYNNEI. This CDR3 is CASRTGSGLNTEAFF. The CDR3 nucleotides are TGTGCCAGCAGGACGGGGTCTGGATTGAACACTGAAGCTTTCTTT.

The chain uses TRBV6-5 and TRBJ1-2; the match to TRBD1 covers 7 bases. The CDR3 is 15 residues long. Trimming at V came to 6 bases and at J to 0 bases, leaving 7 bases not matched to a gene. CDR1 is MNHEY and CDR2 is SVGAGI in the germline V gene. This CDR3 is CASRRQGHTNYGYTF. Here the CDR3 DNA reads TGTGCCAGCAGGCGACAGGGCCACACTAACTATGGCTACACCTTC.

The chain joins TRBV5-1 to TRBJ1-3; TRBD1 might be the D (5 bases). V dropped 4 bases and J dropped 0 bases, with 17 bases sitting between them. Germline V gives CDR1 SGHRS, CDR2 YFSETQ. The CDR3 has 17 amino acids. Here the CDR3 DNA reads TGCGCCAGCAGCGTGGAGGGGCAGTACTACTCTGGAAACACCATATATTTT. Translating gives CASSVEGQYYSGNTIYF.

This clone has a single count. The V and J genes are TRBV5-1 and TRBJ1-1; TRBD1 agrees at 7 bases. V was clipped by 4 bases and J by 0 bases; unmatched bases: 6. The CDR3 length is 15 residues. CDR1 and CDR2 (germline): SGHRS, YFSETQ. CDR3 DNA sequence: TGCGCCAGCAGCCGCGCGGACAGGATGAACACTGAAGCTTTCTTT. Translation: CASSRADRMNTEAFF.

V gene TRBV11-1 combines with J gene TRBJ2-2; 7 bases agree with TRBD2. Per the germline V gene, CDR1 is SGHAT and CDR2 is FQDESV (reference sequence). The CDR3 totals 14 residues. V trimming: 5 bases; J trimming: 1 base; junction bases outside the gene matches: 1. The CDR3 DNA follows: TGTGCCAGCAGCCCTAGCGGGAACACCGGGGAGCTGTTTTTT. It specifies CASSPSGNTGELFF. The complete variable domain, with remaining parts taken from reference TRBV11-1 and TRBJ2-2, reads EAEVAQSPRYKITEKSQAVAFWCDPISGHATLYWYRQILGQGPELLVQFQDESVVDDSQLPKDRFSAERLKGVDSTLKIQPAELGDSAMYLCASSPSGNTGELFFGEGSRLTVL.

The V and J genes are TRBV10-1 and TRBJ2-1; TRBD1 aligns across 9 bases. The germline V gene has CDR1 WNHNN and CDR2 SYGVQD (reference sequence). This CDR3 is built from 13 residues. After removal of 2 bases from V and 12 bases from J, the junction contained 5 bases not matched to a gene. CDR3 amino acids: CASSEPDRGAQFF. DNA for the CDR3: TGCGCCAGCAGTGAGCCGGACAGGGGAGCGCAGTTCTTC.

In DNA form, the CDR3 reads TGTGCCAGCAGCTTAGGACAGGGGTACAATGAGCAGTTCTTC. Amino acids: CASSLGQGYNEQFF. The V call is TRBV13, the J call TRBJ2-1; 7 bases agree with TRBD1. Trimming at V came to 0 bases and at J to 4 bases, leaving 0 bases not matched to a gene. The CDR3 covers 14 residues. Germline V gene sequence: CDR1 PRHDT, CDR2 FYEKMQ (reference sequence). Using reference TRBV13 and TRBJ2-1 for the parts outside the CDR3, the full variable domain is AAGVIQSPRHLIKEKRETATLKCYPIPRHDTVYWYQQGPGQDPQFLISFYEKMQSDKGSIPDRFSAQQFSDYHSELNMSSLELGDSALYFCASSLGQGYNEQFFGPGTRLTVL.

J is TRBJ2-1 and V is TRBV5-1; TRBD2 matches 8 bases. Looked up from germline, CDR1 is SGHRS and CDR2 is YFSETQ. Trimming took 0 bases from V and 3 from J; bases not matched to a gene: 8. The CDR3 loop spans 17 amino acids. CDR3 sequence: CASSLDNTGGIYNEQFF. The CDR3 DNA reads as TGCGCCAGCAGCTTGGATAACACGGGGGGGATCTACAATGAGCAGTTCTTC.

This clone showed up just once. J is TRBJ1-1 and V is TRBV7-9; D might be TRBD1 (5 bases). The germline V gene has CDR1 SEHNR and CDR2 FQNEAQ (reference sequence). The CDR3 is made up of 13 amino acids. V was pared by 6 bases and J by 1 base, with 9 bases between. The CDR3 is CASRGGGNTEAFF. As DNA, the CDR3 is TGTGCCAGCAGGGGGGGTGGGAACACTGAAGCTTTCTTT. Combining the CDR3 with reference TRBV7-9 and TRBJ1-1 gives the whole variable domain DTGVSQNPRHKITKRGQNVTFRCDPISEHNRLYWYRQTLGQGPEFLTYFQNEAQLEKSRLLSDRFSAERPKGSFSTLEIQRTEQGDSAMYLCASRGGGNTEAFFGQGTRLTVV.

The chain links TRBV4-1 to TRBJ1-4; D gene unclear. Germline V gene lookup returns CDR1 MGHRA and CDR2 YSYEKL. V lost 0 bases and J 8 bases, leaving 13 bases between the germline ends. The CDR3 sequence is 15 residues long. The CDR3 sequence is CASSQDGTAGEKLFF. The DNA for the CDR3 is TGCGCCAGCAGCCAAGATGGCACGGCGGGGGAAAAACTGTTTTTT.

The chain couples TRBV19 to TRBJ1-2; 7 bases match TRBD1. Germline loops: CDR1 LNHDA, CDR2 SQIVND (reference sequence). The junction had 7 bases not matched to a gene; V was cut back by 4 bases and J by 8 bases. The CDR3 loop spans 13 amino acids. CDR3 sequence reads: CASSTQGTGGYTF. The CDR3 nucleotides are TGTGCCAGTAGTACACAGGGGACGGGAGGCTACACCTTC.

The V call is TRBV5-1, the J call TRBJ2-7; D might be TRBD2 (7 bases). Trimming took off 1 base at V and 5 bases at J, with 22 bases between the two ends. Germline V gives CDR1 SGHRS, CDR2 YFSETQ. The CDR3 sequence is 17 residues long. For the CDR3, the DNA is TGCGCCAGCAGCTTGCGTGTATCGGGGGGCAGTAAGAACGAGCAGTACTTC. Residues: CASSLRVSGGSKNEQYF. Supplemented by reference TRBV5-1 and TRBJ2-7, the full variable domain reads KAGVTQTPRYLIKTRGQQVTLSCSPISGHRSVSWYQQTPGQGLQFLFEYFSETQRNKGNFPGRFSGRQFSNSRSEMNVSTLELGDSALYLCASSLRVSGGSKNEQYFGPGTRLTVT.

V gene TRBV10-1 combines with J gene TRBJ2-5; tentatively, D is TRBD2 (6 bases). The V end lost 4 bases, the J end lost 6 bases, and 18 bases lay between the germline ends. The CDR3 covers 15 residues. Germline CDR1 is WNHNN and CDR2 is SYGVQD (reference sequence). CDR3 nucleotides: TGCGCCAGCAGTGTTGGGACGACTAGGTCTCAGACCCAGTACTTC. Amino acid sequence: CASSVGTTRSQTQYF.